The source of this T cell receptor (beta chain) is a study of blood T cell repertoires in COVID-19. Study details: In each case, the material was cDNA or gDNA derived from T cells, B-cell-depleted T cells, or PBMCs.

This clone was seen ten or more times. V shed 7 bases and J shed 0 bases, with 16 bases lying between them. The CDR3 totals 15 residues. Germline assignment: CDR1 MNHEY and CDR2 SVGAGI. Original handling: Amplified reference gene primers provided the basis for estimating nucleated cell counts. Sequenced by immunoSEQ multiplex PCR; TCRdb stores in-frame clones only, minus some. V and J calls and clone size are given by that table; D and trimming were obtained from the DNA. There are around 160,000 clones in the sample; roughly 76% occur only once, and approximately 9.2% lies in the top ten. The TCR comes from a human donor with acute or convalescent COVID-19. The donor label of this sample is uncertain. The chain carries TRBV6-5 and TRBJ2-7; possibly TRBD2 for D (5 bases). The specimen sequenced was peripheral blood. The DNA of the CDR3 is TGTGCCAGCACCAGTGGAGGAATAGACTCCTACGAGCAGTACTTC. It translates to CASTSGGIDSYEQYF.